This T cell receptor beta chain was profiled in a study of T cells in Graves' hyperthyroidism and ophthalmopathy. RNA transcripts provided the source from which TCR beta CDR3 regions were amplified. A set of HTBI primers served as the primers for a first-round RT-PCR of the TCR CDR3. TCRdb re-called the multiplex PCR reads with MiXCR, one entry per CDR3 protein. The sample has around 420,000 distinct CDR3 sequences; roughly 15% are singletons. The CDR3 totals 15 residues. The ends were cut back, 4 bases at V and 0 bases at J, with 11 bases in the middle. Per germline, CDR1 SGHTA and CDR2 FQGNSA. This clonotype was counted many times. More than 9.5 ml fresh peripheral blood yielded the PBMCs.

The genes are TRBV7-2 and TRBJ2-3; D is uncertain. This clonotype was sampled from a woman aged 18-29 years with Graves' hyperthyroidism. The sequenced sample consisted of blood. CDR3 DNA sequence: TGTGCCAGCAGCTCAAATGCGATTAGCACAGATACGCAGTATTTT. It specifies CASSSNAISTDTQYF.